What follows are 3 T cell receptor beta chains derived from one specimen sequenced in a study of OX40 agonist ivuxolimab in advanced cancers. The repertoire was sequenced with immunoSEQ multiplex PCR; TCRdb's copy has only in-frame clones and lacks some. The sample yields some 19,000 clones, over 80% seen once. Material: CD4+ or CD8+ T cells sorted from blood, obtained in a trial of the OX40 agonist ivuxolimab. The receptor set was obtained from an adult with an advanced solid tumor such as melanoma, head and neck, liver or kidney cancer.

This clone was picked up one time. The chain is built from TRBV27 and TRBJ2-3; D possibly uses TRBD1 or TRBD2 (5 bases each). The CDR3 is 15 amino acids. Germline V CDR1 and CDR2: MNHEY, SMNVEV (reference sequence). Trimming took off 3 bases at V and 0 bases at J, with 10 bases between the two ends. The CDR3 protein is CASSLRGVSTDTQYF. CDR3 nucleotide sequence: TGTGCCAGCAGTTTGAGAGGGGTGAGCACAGATACGCAGTATTTT.

V gene TRBV7-9 combines with J gene TRBJ2-7, with 11 bases aligning to TRBD1. The CDR3 runs 14 residues. Trimming at V came to 4 bases and at J to 5 bases, leaving 4 bases not matched to a gene. Germline-derived CDR1 and CDR2 are SEHNR and FQNEAQ (reference sequence). The DNA for the CDR3 is TGTGCCAGCAGCTCGGACAGGGGGCGCCACGAGCAGTACTTC. Translated: CASSSDRGRHEQYF.

The chain joins TRBV27 to TRBJ2-7; D might be TRBD1 or TRBD2, each matching 5 bases. V was clipped by 4 bases and J by 6 bases, with 13 bases between them. The CDR3 sequence is 13 residues long. Germline-derived CDR1 and CDR2 are MNHEY and SMNVEV (reference sequence). In nucleotides, the CDR3 is TGTGCCAGCAGTTGGGACCTTGTTGGCGAGCAGTACTTC. As protein: CASSWDLVGEQYF.